This T cell receptor beta chain stems from a study of blood T cell repertoires in COVID-19. Study overall: Donors in the United States, Italy and Spain gave samples during acute or convalescent COVID-19.

Using immunoSEQ multiplex PCR, the repertoire was profiled, and TCRdb retains in-frame clones only, with some absent. The sample holds about 120,000 clones, around four fifths seen once. Germline CDR1 reads MNHNS; CDR2 reads SASEGT. The V gene end was trimmed by 4 bases and the J gene end by 1 base; junction bases not matched to a gene: 7. This CDR3 is built from 17 residues. This clonotype was sampled from a human donor in a cohort sampled during active COVID-19. The chain recombines TRBV6-1 with TRBJ1-2; 12 positions agree with TRBD1. Sample: peripheral blood. The CDR3 coding sequence is TGTGCCAGCAGTGGACGGGACAGGGGGCCGGATAACTATGGCTACACCTTC. It encodes CASSGRDRGPDNYGYTF.